The 13 T cell receptor beta chains below come from one sample, sequenced in a study of regulatory T cells in long-lasting Graves disease (dated by TCRdb to about 2021). The receptor library was made with multiplex PCR. TCRdb records Illumina HiSeq 4000 as the sequencer. CDR3 regions were amplified by Arm-PCR with iRepertoire HTBI primers to construct TCR beta libraries. The public reads were reanalyzed by TCRdb: fastp trimming at Q25, MiXCR alignment, in-frame beta chains only. CDR3 protein sequences are deduplicated, and each keeps its most common genes and DNA. The sample contains 450,000 to 500,000 distinct CDR3 sequences, 15% to 20% of them found a single time. The top ten hold 12% of the sample. In the paper's terms, the time point label means: newly diagnosed GD, antithyroid drugs for less than 3 months. For both TCR sequencing and RNA sequencing, RNA was extracted from PBMCs using TRIzol. In addition, the sample was reused for a study of T cells in Graves' hyperthyroidism and ophthalmopathy.

Specimen: peripheral blood mononuclear cells (PBMCs), collected at new diagnosis, from a patient treated with antithyroid drugs. Receptors were obtained from a man between 40 and 49 years old with Graves disease. Donor details come from another sample of the same person, matched by shared clones.

This clonotype was recorded a few times. The junction differs from germline at one of its ends, possibly a read error. J is TRBJ2-7 and V is TRBV5-1, with 11 bases identical to TRBD2. CDR1 and CDR2 from the germline V gene are SGHRS and YFSETQ. This CDR3 spans 17 amino acids. The CDR3 here is CAGSLDGTSGGGYEQYF. The CDR3 DNA is TGCGCCGGCAGCTTGGACGGGACTAGCGGTGGGGGTTACGAGCAGTACTTC.

This clonotype was counted at least ten times. The chain is built from TRBV7-9 and TRBJ2-1; 8 positions agree with TRBD2. Germline CDR1 and CDR2: SEHNR and FQNEAQ (reference sequence). The junction had 11 bases not matched to a gene; V was cut back by 8 bases and J by 5 bases. The CDR3 loop spans 15 amino acids. CDR3 in amino acids: CASGAWISGDNEQFF. For the CDR3, the DNA is TGTGCCAGCGGAGCCTGGATTAGCGGGGACAATGAGCAGTTCTTC. Full variable domain (remainder filled in from reference TRBV7-9 and TRBJ2-1): DTGVSQNPRHKITKRGQNVTFRCDPISEHNRLYWYRQTLGQGPEFLTYFQNEAQLEKSRLLSDRFSAERPKGSFSTLEIQRTEQGDSAMYLCASGAWISGDNEQFFGPGTRLTVL.

This clonotype was picked up a small number of times. This chain links TRBV29-1 with TRBJ2-1, with D possibly TRBD2 on 5 matching bases. In germline, CDR1 is SQVTM, CDR2 ANQGSEA. V gave up 5 bases and J gave up 5 bases, with 22 bases separating them. The CDR3 is made up of 16 amino acids. The CDR3, as DNA: TGCAGCGTTTATTCCTTTGGTTTCGGGGTAAACAATGAGCAGTTCTTC. This translates into CSVYSFGFGVNNEQFF.

In this sample, this clonotype turned up a few times. Germline and junction disagree at one end, which may indicate a read error. V gene TRBV3-1 combines with J gene TRBJ1-5; no clear D. The CDR3 loop spans 14 amino acids. Looked up from germline, CDR1 is LGHDT and CDR2 is YNNKEL (reference sequence). DNA for the CDR3: TGCGCCAGCAGCCAAGAGACCGGTCACGGGCCCCAGCATTTT. This codes for CASSQETGHGPQHF. Combining the CDR3 with reference TRBV3-1 and TRBJ1-5 gives the whole variable domain DTAVSQTPKYLVTQMGNDKSIKCEQNLGHDTMYWYKQDSKKFLKIMFSYNNKELIINETVPNRFSPKSPDKAHLNLHINSLELGDSAVYFCASSQETGHGPQHFGDGTRLSIL.

This clonotype was counted many times. J is TRBJ2-7 and V is TRBV12-3 or TRBV12-4; no clear D gene. The V gene lost 3 bases and the J gene lost 2 bases, with 17 bases spanning the gap. The CDR3 runs to 16 residues. The DNA of the CDR3 is TGTGCCAGCAGTTTCCTGATATCGGCCAACCCCTACGAGCAGTACTTC. Its protein product is CASSFLISANPYEQYF.

This clonotype came up a few times. The chain couples TRBV19 to TRBJ2-1, with 12 bases identical to TRBD2. There are 14 residues in the CDR3. Looked up from germline, CDR1 is LNHDA and CDR2 is SQIVND (reference sequence). The V and J ends lost 5 bases and 8 bases, in that order; junction bases with no gene match: 4. The DNA of the CDR3 is TGTGCCAGTAGTCCTAGCGGGGGGGGCGATGAGCAGTTCTTC. Its translation: CASSPSGGGDEQFF.

This clonotype was counted ten times or more. The chain uses TRBV18 and TRBJ1-3, with no clear D. Trimming cost V 5 bases and J 0 bases, with 11 bases left between them. CDR3 length: 15 amino acids. Germline V gene lookup returns CDR1 KGHSH and CDR2 LQKENI. The chain's CDR3 is CASSNDRNSGNTIYF. The CDR3 DNA is TGTGCCAGCTCAAACGACCGCAACTCTGGAAACACCATATATTTT.

The V gene is TRBV11-2, the J gene TRBJ1-2, with TRBD1 matching over 8 bases. The germline gives CDR1 SGHAT, CDR2 FQNNGV. The CDR3 runs to 14 residues. J gave up 7 bases and V 4 bases, and 8 bases lay outside the gene matches. CDR3 region: CASSSTGVLGGYTF. CDR3 coding DNA: TGTGCCAGCAGCTCGACAGGGGTATTGGGTGGCTACACCTTC.

This clonotype showed up many times. The chain uses TRBV27 and TRBJ2-7; 7 bases line up with TRBD1. Germline-derived CDR1 and CDR2 are MNHEY and SMNVEV (reference sequence). This CDR3 has 14 amino acids. V gave up 6 bases and J gave up 3 bases; unmatched junction bases: 8. CDR3 residues: CASSQAGTVYEQYF. The CDR3 region has the DNA TGTGCCAGCAGCCAAGCCGGGACAGTCTACGAGCAGTACTTC.

This clonotype was observed a few times. The chain carries TRBV7-6 and TRBJ2-2; TRBD2 might be the D (6 bases). The CDR3 length is 15 residues. V was trimmed by 1 base and J by 4 bases, leaving 10 bases between them. The germline V gene has CDR1 SGHVS and CDR2 FNYEAQ. The CDR3 here is CASSLDVTSTGELFF. The CDR3 DNA reads as TGTGCCAGCAGCTTAGATGTGACTAGCACCGGGGAGCTGTTTTTT.

CDR3 protein: CATSAGGVKTQYF. CDR3 DNA: TGTGCCACCAGTGCGGGGGGCGTGAAGACCCAGTACTTC. The chain combines TRBV24-1 with TRBJ2-5; D might be TRBD2 (7 bases). V was clipped by 5 bases and J by 6 bases, with 12 bases between them. This CDR3 spans 13 amino acids. Germline values: CDR1 KGHDR, CDR2 SFDVKD.

The rearrangement joins TRBV5-1 to TRBJ2-1; D not certain. Germline CDR1 is SGHRS and CDR2 is YFSETQ. The V end lost 3 bases, the J end lost 7 bases, and 8 bases lay between the germline ends. This CDR3 is 12 amino acids long. As DNA, the CDR3 is TGCGCCAGCAGCTCCCAGGCAAATGAGCAGTTCTTC. Its protein product is CASSSQANEQFF.

This clonotype was recorded at least ten times. The rearrangement joins TRBV5-1 to TRBJ2-7; 8 nucleotides align to TRBD2. The V gene's germline CDR1 is SGHRS and CDR2 YFSETQ. V gave up 4 bases and J gave up 5 bases; unmatched junction bases: 11. The CDR3 contains 15 residues. Here the CDR3 DNA reads TGCGCCAGCAGCACCAGCGGGAGTGACGCGGACGAGCAGTACTTC. This gives the protein CASSTSGSDADEQYF. The full variable domain, with the rest looked up from reference TRBV5-1 and TRBJ2-7, is KAGVTQTPRYLIKTRGQQVTLSCSPISGHRSVSWYQQTPGQGLQFLFEYFSETQRNKGNFPGRFSGRQFSNSRSEMNVSTLELGDSALYLCASSTSGSDADEQYFGPGTRLTVT.